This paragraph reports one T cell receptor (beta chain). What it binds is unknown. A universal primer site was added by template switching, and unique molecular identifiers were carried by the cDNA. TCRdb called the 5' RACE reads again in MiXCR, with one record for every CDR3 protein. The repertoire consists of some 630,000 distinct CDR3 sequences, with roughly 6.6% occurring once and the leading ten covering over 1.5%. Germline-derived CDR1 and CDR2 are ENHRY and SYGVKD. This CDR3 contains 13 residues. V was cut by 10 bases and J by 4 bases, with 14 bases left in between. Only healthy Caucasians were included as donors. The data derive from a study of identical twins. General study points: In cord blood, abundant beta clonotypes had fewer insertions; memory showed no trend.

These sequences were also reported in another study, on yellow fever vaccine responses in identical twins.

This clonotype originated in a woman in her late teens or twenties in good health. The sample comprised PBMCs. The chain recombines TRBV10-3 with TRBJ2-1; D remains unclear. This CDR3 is CATSAGWYNEQFF. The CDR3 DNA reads TGTGCCACCAGCGCTGGCTGGTACAATGAGCAGTTCTTC.